The 26 T cell receptor beta chains given below trace back to one sample, sequenced in a study of blood T cell repertoires in COVID-19 (dated by TCRdb to the early 2020s). Receptors were amplified or captured by the immunoSEQ multiplex PCR assay. Not all clones reach the TCRdb copy of this immuneACCESS table, which keeps in-frame sequences only. Checked studies attribute under half of the gap to unresolved V genes and leave the rest unexplained. The sample has about 160,000 clones on record, 88% of them singletons. 6.6% of the sample belongs to the ten largest clones. Sequences were obtained from PBMCs or T cells enriched from blood (not recorded which). The receptors derive from a woman in her 50s who had recovered from COVID-19.

This clone has just a few counts. The rearrangement links TRBV7-9 to TRBJ2-7, with D possibly being TRBD1 (5 bases). V lost 1 base to trimming and J lost 0 bases, with 13 bases between them. Germline V gene sequence: CDR1 SEHNR, CDR2 FQNEAQ (reference sequence). The CDR3 length is 16 residues. This CDR3 is CASSLVTGVSSYEQYF. The CDR3 bases are TGTGCCAGCAGCTTAGTCACAGGAGTCAGCTCCTACGAGCAGTACTTC.

The chain has TRBV9 and TRBJ2-7, with D uncertain. The V gene's germline CDR1 is SGDLS and CDR2 YYNGEE. Between the trimmed V and J ends, which lost 0 bases and 4 bases, there was a span of 8 bases. The CDR3 spans 13 residues. In DNA, the CDR3 is TGTGCCAGCAGCGTAGAGCCCGCATACGAGCAGTACTTC. As protein: CASSVEPAYEQYF.

On this clone itself: A junction end diverges from the germline sequence, so it may reflect a read error. The gene calls are TRBV18 and TRBJ2-5; 14 bases map to TRBD2. CDR3 length: 16 residues. Germline lookup yields CDR1 KGHSH and CDR2 LQKENI. CDR3 in amino acids: CASSPRLAGGKETQYF. For the CDR3, the DNA is TGTGCCAGCTCCCCACGACTAGCGGGGGGGAAAGAGACCCAGTACTTC.

The chain couples TRBV3-1 (or the pseudogene TRBV3-2) to TRBJ2-5; 9 positions agree with TRBD1. V lost 4 bases, J lost 2 bases, and 8 bases stayed unmatched. Germline values: CDR1 LGHDT, CDR2 YNNKEL (reference sequence). The CDR3 loop spans 16 amino acids. As DNA, the CDR3 is TGTGCCAGCAGCCCGCCCGGGACAGGGCAACAAGAGACCCAGTACTTC. It specifies CASSPPGTGQQETQYF.

This rearrangement joins TRBV7-3 to TRBJ2-3; D ambiguous. Germline lookup yields CDR1 SGHTA and CDR2 FQGTGA. V shed 1 base and J shed 6 bases, with 11 bases lying between them. This CDR3 has 14 amino acids. Here the CDR3 reads CASSLSTEQDTQYF. CDR3 in DNA: TGTGCCAGCAGCTTAAGTACCGAACAGGATACGCAGTATTTT.

The chain combines TRBV6-5 with TRBJ1-4, with 9 bases aligning to TRBD1. Trimming at V came to 2 bases and at J to 8 bases, leaving 9 bases not matched to a gene. Germline V CDR1 and CDR2: MNHEY, SVGAGI. This CDR3 spans 16 amino acids. CDR3 coding DNA: TGTGCCAGCAGTTACGACCCCGGGACAGGGCGGGAAAAACTGTTTTTT. This sequence encodes CASSYDPGTGREKLFF.

The rearrangement links TRBV11-2 to TRBJ1-5, with D hard to call. Germline loops: CDR1 SGHAT, CDR2 FQNNGV. The CDR3 is 15 amino acids. V lost 1 base, J lost 1 base, and 8 bases lay in between. The CDR3 is CASSLAPGSNQPQHF. DNA for the CDR3: TGTGCCAGCAGCTTAGCTCCGGGGAGCAATCAGCCCCAGCATTTT.

There are a few counts of this clone. The CDR3 region has the DNA TGTGCCAGCAGCAGCGGCAGTCCTGAAGCTTTCTTT. Translated: CASSSGSPEAFF. The V call is TRBV6-2 or TRBV6-3, the J call TRBJ1-1; D remains unclear. The CDR3 sequence is 12 residues long. Trimming took 6 bases from V and 6 from J, leaving 11 bases between them. Germline lookup yields CDR1 MNHEY and CDR2 SVGEGT.

The V and J genes are TRBV5-1 and TRBJ2-7; 9 nucleotides match TRBD1. CDR1 is SGHRS and CDR2 is YFSETQ in the germline V gene. V shed 4 bases and J 1 base; nucleotides not matched to a gene: 9. The CDR3 length is 16 residues. CDR3 nucleotide sequence: TGCGCCAGCAGCCCTTTCCCGGGACAGGGATCCTACGAGCAGTACTTC. Amino acid sequence: CASSPFPGQGSYEQYF.

V usage is TRBV9 and J usage is TRBJ1-2; D remains unclear. Germline V lookup: CDR1 SGDLS, CDR2 YYNGEE. V was clipped by 0 bases and J by 2 bases, with 11 bases between them. This CDR3 is built from 15 residues. The CDR3 DNA sequence: TGTGCCAGCAGCGTAGACCCCGGGGAGAACTATGGCTACACCTTC. The encoded protein is CASSVDPGENYGYTF.

The V and J genes are TRBV18 and TRBJ2-7, with a possible D match to TRBD2 (6 bases). The CDR3 covers 15 residues. Between the trimmed V and J ends, which lost 2 bases and 1 base, there was a span of 12 bases. Germline CDR1 KGHSH, CDR2 LQKENI. DNA for the CDR3: TGTGCCAGCTCACCAGGGCGGGGCGATTCCTACGAGCAGTACTTC. Residues: CASSPGRGDSYEQYF.

The V gene is TRBV4-2, the J gene TRBJ1-5, with D possibly being TRBD1 (5 bases). The CDR3 is made up of 15 amino acids. Between the trimmed V and J ends, which lost 0 bases and 5 bases, there was a span of 11 bases. From germline, CDR1 is LGHNA and CDR2 YNFKEQ. Written as DNA, the CDR3 is TGTGCCAGCAGCCAAGAAAGACAGACCTATCAGCCCCAGCATTTT. Translated, it gives CASSQERQTYQPQHF.

The chain combines TRBV11-3 with TRBJ2-1; the D gene is possibly TRBD2 (7 bases). Trimming stripped 0 bases from V and 7 bases from J, with 13 bases between. CDR1 and CDR2 (germline): SGHNT, YENEEA. The CDR3 contains 15 residues. The CDR3 spells CASSLDLGGANEQFF. The CDR3 coding sequence is TGTGCCAGCAGCTTAGATCTGGGGGGGGCGAATGAGCAGTTCTTC.

A remark on this clone: Other DNA sequences in this specimen translate into the identical CDR3. This rearrangement joins TRBV18 to TRBJ1-1, with 7 bases aligning to TRBD1. Germline CDR1 and CDR2: KGHSH and LQKENI. V shed 3 bases, J shed 0 bases, and the junction held 1 base outside the gene matches. The length of the CDR3 is 14 residues. DNA of the CDR3: TGTGCCAGCTCACCTGACAGGGTGAACACTGAAGCTTTCTTT. Its translation: CASSPDRVNTEAFF.

This chain joins TRBV7-2 and TRBJ2-5, with 7 bases identical to TRBD2. With V trimmed by 1 base and J by 2 bases, 7 bases remained unmatched. Germline CDR1 reads SGHTA; CDR2 reads FQGNSA. The CDR3 is 16 residues long. This chain's CDR3 is CASSLEQPRGQETQYF. The CDR3 DNA sequence: TGTGCCAGCAGCTTAGAACAGCCGCGGGGGCAAGAGACCCAGTACTTC.

The chain's CDR3 is CAWSTPGQVTGYTF. For the CDR3, the DNA is TGTGCCTGGAGTACCCCGGGACAGGTGACTGGCTACACCTTC. The chain carries TRBV30 and TRBJ1-2, with 8 bases identical to TRBD1. The CDR3 covers 14 residues. Trimming removed 2 bases from V and 7 bases from J; junction bases left unmatched: 9. Per germline, CDR1 GTSNPN and CDR2 SVGIG (reference sequence).

This chain links TRBV7-2 with TRBJ2-7; possible D gene TRBD2, 5 bases. V was clipped by 7 bases and J by 3 bases, with 13 bases between them. The CDR3 is 13 amino acids. From germline, CDR1 is SGHTA and CDR2 FQGNSA. CDR3 residues: CASTSPPSYEQYF. CDR3 nucleotides: TGTGCCAGCACTAGCCCCCCCAGCTACGAGCAGTACTTC. Drawing the rest from reference TRBV7-2 and TRBJ2-7, the complete variable domain is GAGVSQSPSNKVTEKGKDVELRCDPISGHTALYWYRQSLGQGLEFLIYFQGNSAPDKSGLPSDRFSAERTGGSVSTLTIQRTQQEDSAVYLCASTSPPSYEQYFGPGTRLTVT.

The gene calls are TRBV9 and TRBJ2-1, with D maybe TRBD1 (6 bases). This CDR3 comprises 15 residues. Trimming left V 0 bases short and J 10 bases short, with 17 bases between. Germline V gene sequence: CDR1 SGDLS, CDR2 YYNGEE. The DNA for the CDR3 is TGTGCCAGCAGCGTAGATGGCAGGGGATCGGGAGAGCAGTTCTTC. The encoded protein is CASSVDGRGSGEQFF.

This sequence joins TRBV29-1 and TRBJ1-1; D uncertain. CDR1 is SQVTM, CDR2 ANQGSEA, per germline. The V gene lost 1 base and the J gene lost 4 bases, with 13 bases spanning the gap. This CDR3 region has 14 residues. The CDR3 region has the DNA TGCAGCGTTGAAGTTGCGATGTGGAGCACTGAAGCTTTCTTT. Its protein product is CSVEVAMWSTEAFF.

The J gene is TRBJ2-3, the V gene TRBV27, with 7 bases that match TRBD1. V gave up 8 bases and J gave up 2 bases; unmatched junction bases: 7. Germline CDR1 MNHEY, CDR2 SMNVEV (reference sequence). This CDR3 has 14 amino acids. The CDR3 sequence: CASRQGTHTDTQYF. The CDR3 DNA is TGTGCCAGCCGACAGGGAACCCACACAGATACGCAGTATTTT.

In DNA, the CDR3 is TGTGCCAGTACCCTTCACCCCCGACTAGCGGGGGGGCTGGGGGATACGCAGTATTTT. Amino acid sequence: CASTLHPRLAGGLGDTQYF. J is TRBJ2-3 and V is TRBV6-4, with 14 bases that match TRBD2. V shed 9 bases and J 6 bases; nucleotides not matched to a gene: 20. Germline V gene data show CDR1 as MRHNA and CDR2 as SNTAGT. This CDR3 is built from 19 residues.

The rearrangement links TRBV3-1 (or the pseudogene TRBV3-2) to TRBJ2-3; D is perhaps TRBD2 (6 bases). Germline V gene sequence: CDR1 LGHDT, CDR2 YNNKEL (reference sequence). Trimming stripped 1 base from V and 9 bases from J, with 11 bases between. The CDR3 is 13 residues long. This CDR3 is CASSQAYLATQYF. For the CDR3, the DNA is TGTGCCAGCAGCCAAGCTTACCTAGCGACGCAGTATTTT.

The chain employs TRBV4-1 and TRBJ2-7; 9 bases line up with TRBD2. The CDR3 spans 15 residues. In germline, CDR1 is MGHRA, CDR2 YSYEKL. The V and J ends lost 1 base and 3 bases, in that order; junction bases with no gene match: 4. The CDR3 DNA sequence: TGCGCCAGCAGCCAAGGGGGTAGCGGGGGCTACGAGCAGTACTTC. It translates to CASSQGGSGGYEQYF.

The chain has TRBV2 and TRBJ2-3; 11 bases agree with TRBD2. Germline V gene lookup returns CDR1 SNHLY and CDR2 FYNNEI. This CDR3 spans 14 amino acids. V shed 11 bases, J shed 3 bases, and the junction held 7 bases outside the gene matches. CDR3 DNA sequence: TGTGCCTCTCGACTAGCGGGGATTACAGATACGCAGTATTTT. It yields the protein CASRLAGITDTQYF.

This clone has only one observation. The CDR3 region is CASSVDGQRGFYGYTF. Here the CDR3 DNA reads TGTGCCAGCAGCGTAGACGGGCAGAGGGGGTTCTATGGCTACACCTTC. This chain joins TRBV9 and TRBJ1-2, with D possibly TRBD1 on 6 matching bases. The CDR3 length is 16 residues. Germline V gives CDR1 SGDLS, CDR2 YYNGEE. V lost 0 bases, J lost 4 bases, and 16 bases lay in between.

The chain combines TRBV9 with TRBJ2-3, with D maybe TRBD1 (5 bases). Germline V lookup: CDR1 SGDLS, CDR2 YYNGEE. V dropped 4 bases and J dropped 0 bases, with 9 bases sitting between them. This CDR3 has 14 amino acids. The CDR3 DNA reads as TGTGCCAGCAGCCCCTGGACAAGCACAGATACGCAGTATTTT. This encodes CASSPWTSTDTQYF.